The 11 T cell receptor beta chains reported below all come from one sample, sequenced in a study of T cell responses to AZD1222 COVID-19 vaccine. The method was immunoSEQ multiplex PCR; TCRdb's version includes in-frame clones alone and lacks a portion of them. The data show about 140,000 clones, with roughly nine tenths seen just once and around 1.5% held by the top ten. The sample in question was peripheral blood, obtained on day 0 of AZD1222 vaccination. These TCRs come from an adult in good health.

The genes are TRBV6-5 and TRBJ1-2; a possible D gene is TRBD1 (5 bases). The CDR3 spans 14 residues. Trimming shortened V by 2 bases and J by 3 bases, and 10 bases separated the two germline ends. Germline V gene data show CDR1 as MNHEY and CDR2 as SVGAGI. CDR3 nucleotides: TGTGCCAGCAGTTACGGGACGGACCACTATGGCTACACCTTC. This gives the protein CASSYGTDHYGYTF.

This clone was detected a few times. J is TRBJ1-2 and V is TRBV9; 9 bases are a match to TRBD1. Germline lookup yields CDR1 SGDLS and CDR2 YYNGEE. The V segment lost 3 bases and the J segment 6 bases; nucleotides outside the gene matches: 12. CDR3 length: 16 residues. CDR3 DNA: TGTGCCAGCAGCGAAGCCGGGACAGGGTATGGGGATGGCTACACCTTC. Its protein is CASSEAGTGYGDGYTF.

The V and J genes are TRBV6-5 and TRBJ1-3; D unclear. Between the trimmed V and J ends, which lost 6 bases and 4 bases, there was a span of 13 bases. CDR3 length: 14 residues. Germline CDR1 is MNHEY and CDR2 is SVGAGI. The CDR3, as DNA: TGTGCCAGCAGCGATGGGAGTAGCGGAAACACCATATATTTT. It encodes CASSDGSSGNTIYF.

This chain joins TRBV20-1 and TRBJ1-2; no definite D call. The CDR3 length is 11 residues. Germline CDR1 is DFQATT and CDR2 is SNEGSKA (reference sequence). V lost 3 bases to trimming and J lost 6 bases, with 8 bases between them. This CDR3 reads CSASPENGYTF. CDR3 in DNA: TGCAGTGCTAGCCCAGAGAATGGCTACACCTTC.

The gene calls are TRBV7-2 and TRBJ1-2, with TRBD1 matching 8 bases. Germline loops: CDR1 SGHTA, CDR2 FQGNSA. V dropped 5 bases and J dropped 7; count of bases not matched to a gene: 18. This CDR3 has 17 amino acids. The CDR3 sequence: CASSEAYSGGLQGGYTF. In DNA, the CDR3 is TGTGCCAGCAGCGAGGCATACTCAGGGGGCTTACAGGGTGGCTACACCTTC.

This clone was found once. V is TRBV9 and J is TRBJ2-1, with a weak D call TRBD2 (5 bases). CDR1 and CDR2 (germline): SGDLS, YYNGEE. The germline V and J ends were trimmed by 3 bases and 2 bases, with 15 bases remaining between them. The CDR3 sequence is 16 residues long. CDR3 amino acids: CASSGAPGFPYNEQFF. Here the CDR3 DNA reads TGTGCCAGCAGCGGCGCGCCGGGATTCCCCTACAATGAGCAGTTCTTC.

In DNA form, the CDR3 reads TGTGCCAGCAGCTCCTGGACAGGGGGTTCGAACTATGGCTACACCTTC. It specifies CASSSWTGGSNYGYTF. The chain carries TRBV9 and TRBJ1-2; the match to TRBD1 covers 10 bases. The CDR3 is made up of 16 amino acids. CDR1 SGDLS and CDR2 YYNGEE come from the germline V gene. The trim removed 4 bases at V and 2 bases at J, leaving 8 bases unmatched.

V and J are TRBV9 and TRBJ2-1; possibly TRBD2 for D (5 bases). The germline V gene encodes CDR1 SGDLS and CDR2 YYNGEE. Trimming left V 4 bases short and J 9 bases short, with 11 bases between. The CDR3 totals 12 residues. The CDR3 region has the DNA TGTGCCAGCAGCTTCAGGACTGGTGAGCAGTTCTTC. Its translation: CASSFRTGEQFF.

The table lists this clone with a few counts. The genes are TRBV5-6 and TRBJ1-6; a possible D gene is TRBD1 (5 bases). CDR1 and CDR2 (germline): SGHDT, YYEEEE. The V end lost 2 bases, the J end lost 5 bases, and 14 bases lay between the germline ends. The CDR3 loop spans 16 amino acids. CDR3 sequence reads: CASSLTTAGNNSPLHF. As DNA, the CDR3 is TGTGCCAGCAGCTTAACGACAGCGGGAAATAATTCACCCCTCCACTTT.

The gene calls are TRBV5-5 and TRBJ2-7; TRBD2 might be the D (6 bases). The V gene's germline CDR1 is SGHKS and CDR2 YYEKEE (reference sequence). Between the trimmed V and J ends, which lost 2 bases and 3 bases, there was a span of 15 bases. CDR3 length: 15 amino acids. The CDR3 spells CASSFQWPGVYEQYF. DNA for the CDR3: TGTGCCAGCAGCTTTCAGTGGCCGGGGGTCTACGAGCAGTACTTC.

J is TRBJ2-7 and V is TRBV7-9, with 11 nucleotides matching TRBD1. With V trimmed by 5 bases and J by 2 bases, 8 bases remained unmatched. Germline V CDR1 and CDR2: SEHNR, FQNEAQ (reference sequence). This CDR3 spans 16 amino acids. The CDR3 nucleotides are TGTGCCAGCAGCCTCAGGGGACAGGGGGGGCCCTACGAGCAGTACTTC. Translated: CASSLRGQGGPYEQYF.